This T cell receptor (beta chain) was captured by sequencing in a study of blood T cell repertoires in COVID-19. The overall study: COVID-19 samples, acute and convalescent, were from the United States, Italy and Spain. PBMCs, B-cell-depleted T cells, or T cells provided the cDNA or gDNA that made up the material.

Source study methods: How many nucleated cells were present was estimated from reference gene primer amplification. The protocol was immunoSEQ multiplex PCR, while the TCRdb copy is restricted to in-frame clones and leaves out a portion. V and J calls and clone size are copied from that table; D and trimming were computed from the DNA. The sample lists approximately 310,000 clones, about 87% occurring once. This clone has a single count. The CDR3 loop spans 20 amino acids. Germline-derived CDR1 and CDR2 are SGHVS and FQNEAQ. The junction had 21 bases not matched to a gene; V was cut back by 4 bases and J by 4 bases.

This chain links TRBV7-8 with TRBJ2-2; TRBD1 agrees at 7 bases. The material sequenced was peripheral blood. The sequence derives from a woman between 50 and 59 years old who had recovered from COVID-19. The CDR3 DNA follows: TGTGCCAGCAGCTCCTGGCTCCGCCTAGCCGAGGGGGCCAGCACCGGGGAGCTGTTTTTT. Translation gives CASSSWLRLAEGASTGELFF.